This T cell receptor (beta chain) was identified during a study of OX40 agonist ivuxolimab in advanced cancers. Study information: Patients received intravenous ivuxolimab every 2 weeks at 0.01 to 10 mg/kg. A male proportion of about 84% was recorded, with mean age approximately 60 years and range roughly 23 to 79. Three patients showed partial responses: one hepatocellular carcinoma and two cutaneous melanoma cases.

The germline CDR1 and CDR2 sequences are SGHRS and YFSETQ. V lost 0 bases and J 0 bases, leaving 13 bases between the germline ends. The CDR3 is made up of 17 amino acids. The protocol was immunoSEQ multiplex PCR, while the TCRdb copy is restricted to in-frame clones and leaves out a portion. The sample includes about 46,000 clones, about 87% of them seen just once. The gene calls are TRBV5-1 and TRBJ2-1; D not certain. The TCR comes from an adult with an advanced solid tumor such as melanoma, head and neck, liver or kidney cancer. Sequences were derived from CD4+ or CD8+ T cells sorted from blood, sampled in a trial of the OX40 agonist ivuxolimab. CDR3 sequence reads: CASSLASWGSSYNEQFF. CDR3 nucleotide sequence: TGCGCCAGCAGCTTGGCTTCCTGGGGAAGCTCCTACAATGAGCAGTTCTTC.